These 22 T cell receptor beta chains were sequenced from one sample in a study of regulatory T cells in long-lasting Graves disease. CDR3-region Arm-PCR and iRepertoire HTBI primers produced the TCR beta libraries. MiXCR was run by TCRdb on the multiplex PCR reads, yielding one entry per CDR3 protein. The sample contains some 250,000 distinct CDR3 sequences, 20% to 25% of which appear only once. This sample's time point: newly diagnosed GD, antithyroid drugs for less than 3 months. Making the TCR library involved RNA that had been extracted from PBMCs. Material: peripheral blood mononuclear cells (PBMCs), obtained at new diagnosis, from a patient treated with antithyroid drugs. These receptors all stem from a female donor with Graves disease.

This clonotype was observed at least ten times. In DNA, the CDR3 is TGTGCCAGCAGTGTCGTCGTACGGGGGTCCTACGAGCAGTACTTC. Amino acid sequence: CASSVVVRGSYEQYF. J is TRBJ2-7 and V is TRBV2; tentatively, D is TRBD2 (6 bases). The CDR3 runs to 15 residues. Germline lookup yields CDR1 SNHLY and CDR2 FYNNEI. V was shortened by 4 bases and J by 1 base, with 14 bases between the two germline ends.

This chain joins TRBV5-1 and TRBJ2-3, with TRBD2 matching over 7 bases. This CDR3 contains 14 residues. V gave up 6 bases and J gave up 4 bases; unmatched junction bases: 8. Germline CDR1 and CDR2: SGHRS and YFSETQ. CDR3 DNA: TGCGCCAGCACGGTGGCGGGGGAGTCAGATACGCAGTATTTT. Amino acids: CASTVAGESDTQYF.

This clonotype has more than one count but fewer than ten. V is TRBV19 and J is TRBJ2-2; TRBD2 is a possible D gene (5 bases). Per germline, CDR1 LNHDA and CDR2 SQIVND (reference sequence). The CDR3 has 15 residues. Trimming removed 7 bases at V and 7 bases at J, with 19 bases between. The CDR3 nucleotides read TGTGCCAGTACCAAGGGTGATGGGAGAGGCGGGGAGCTGTTTTTT. It is translated as CASTKGDGRGGELFF.

This clonotype has at least ten counts. CDR3 in amino acids: CASSLSGGSDIQYF. Here the CDR3 DNA reads TGTGCCAGCAGCTTAAGTGGGGGATCGGACATTCAGTACTTC. The V gene is TRBV7-3, the J gene TRBJ2-4; D may correspond to TRBD1 or TRBD2 (5 bases each). The germline gives CDR1 SGHTA, CDR2 FQGTGA. Trimming shortened V by 1 base and J by 8 bases, and 12 bases separated the two germline ends. The CDR3 has 14 residues.

At least ten counts were recorded for this clonotype. J is TRBJ2-2 and V is TRBV20-1; D possibly corresponds to TRBD2 (5 bases). V gave up 0 bases and J gave up 6 bases, with 11 bases separating them. CDR1 DFQATT and CDR2 SNEGSKA come from the germline V gene (reference sequence). The CDR3 runs 14 residues. Written as DNA, the CDR3 is TGCAGTGCTAGAGATTCCGGAGGTGCCGGGGAGCTGTTTTTT. Translation gives CSARDSGGAGELFF.

This clonotype was seen at least ten times. The rearrangement links TRBV7-2 to TRBJ2-7, with 10 bases matching TRBD2. This CDR3 contains 14 residues. The germline CDR1 and CDR2 sequences are SGHTA and FQGNSA. Losses at the gene ends were 5 bases for V and 7 bases for J; bases not matched to a gene: 8. CDR3: CASSLTAGGREQYF. CDR3 coding DNA: TGTGCCAGCAGCCTAACAGCGGGGGGGCGAGAGCAGTACTTC.

Many counts were recorded for this clonotype. The chain uses TRBV19 and TRBJ1-5, with 9 positions matching TRBD1. Germline CDR1 reads LNHDA; CDR2 reads SQIVND (reference sequence). V was pared by 7 bases and J by 4 bases, with 5 bases of the junction left unmatched. CDR3 length equals 14 residues. The CDR3 loop is CASTTGQGNQPQHF. The CDR3, as DNA: TGTGCCAGTACTACGGGACAGGGAAATCAGCCCCAGCATTTT.

This clonotype appeared many times. The chain employs TRBV3-1 and TRBJ2-7; no reliable D call. The CDR3 contains 13 residues. Germline V gene data show CDR1 as LGHDT and CDR2 as YNNKEL (reference sequence). Trimming pared 2 bases from V and 6 bases from J, leaving 11 bases between. CDR3 bases: TGTGCCAGCAGCCAAAGGCTAGTCCCCGAGCAGTACTTC. Translation gives CASSQRLVPEQYF.

This sequence joins TRBV25-1 and TRBJ2-1; D is unresolved. V was pared by 5 bases and J by 3 bases, with 11 bases between. The CDR3 length is 14 residues. Germline lookup yields CDR1 MGHDK and CDR2 SYGVNS. The CDR3 here is CASSQTGNYNEQFF. The CDR3 region has the DNA TGTGCCAGCAGTCAAACGGGCAACTACAATGAGCAGTTCTTC.

This clonotype was detected a few times. The chain has TRBV14 and TRBJ2-5; 9 nucleotides line up with TRBD1. The CDR3 is 15 amino acids. Germline CDR1 is SGHDN and CDR2 is FVKESK. Trimming took 6 bases from V and 1 from J; bases not matched to a gene: 6. The CDR3 spells CASRRTGEVQETQYF. The CDR3, as DNA: TGTGCCAGCAGACGGACAGGGGAAGTCCAAGAGACCCAGTACTTC.

This clonotype was seen a few times. The rearrangement links TRBV19 to TRBJ2-1; 8 bases fit TRBD2. V was clipped by 4 bases and J by 5 bases; unmatched bases: 7. CDR1 is LNHDA and CDR2 is SQIVND in the germline V gene (reference sequence). The CDR3 has 15 residues. CDR3 amino acids: CASSTGAGANNEQFF. The CDR3 DNA reads as TGTGCCAGTAGTACCGGAGCGGGGGCGAACAATGAGCAGTTCTTC.

This clonotype was seen many times. The chain combines TRBV3-1 with TRBJ1-1; D is uncertain. V was cut by 6 bases and J by 1 base, with 12 bases left in between. The CDR3 extends over 14 amino acids. The V gene's germline CDR1 is LGHDT and CDR2 YNNKEL (reference sequence). CDR3 DNA sequence: TGTGCCAGCAGAGCGGGGAGGGCGAACACTGAAGCTTTCTTT. Amino acids: CASRAGRANTEAFF.

This clonotype was counted only a few times. Sequence at one end of the junction differs from germline and may be a read error. The genes are TRBV5-5 and TRBJ2-5, with a weak D call TRBD1 (6 bases). The germline V gene encodes CDR1 SGHKS and CDR2 YYEKEE (reference sequence). The CDR3 extends over 15 amino acids. The CDR3 reads CASSQEGGVGETQYF. DNA of the CDR3: TGCGCCAGCAGCCAAGAAGGGGGAGTTGGAGAGACCCAGTACTTC.

This clonotype has ten or more counts. The CDR3 region has the DNA TGTGCCAGCAGTGCGACTAGCGGGAGCTCCTACGAGCAGTACTTC. It yields the protein CASSATSGSSYEQYF. J is TRBJ2-7 and V is TRBV6-1; 12 bases match TRBD2. Germline V gene lookup returns CDR1 MNHNS and CDR2 SASEGT. V trimming: 4 bases; J trimming: 0 bases; junction bases outside the gene matches: 1. The CDR3 runs 15 residues.

The table lists this clonotype with many counts. This chain links TRBV7-2 with TRBJ2-7; 14 bases are shared with TRBD2. Germline-derived CDR1 and CDR2 are SGHTA and FQGNSA. V dropped 1 base and J dropped 7; count of bases not matched to a gene: 6. The CDR3 sequence is 16 residues long. CDR3 bases: TGTGCCAGCAGCTTAGAGGGGACTAGCGGGAGTAGGGAGCAGTACTTC. Translated, it gives CASSLEGTSGSREQYF.

Points on this clonotype: It may be a read error: a sequence one base away is much more abundant. The chain uses TRBV6-2 or TRBV6-3 and TRBJ1-2; D unclear. The CDR3 length is 13 residues. The germline V and J ends were trimmed by 10 bases and 7 bases, with 19 bases remaining between them. Germline CDR1 reads MNHEY; CDR2 reads SVGEGT. The CDR3 is CANTSLGVSGYTF. In DNA form, the CDR3 reads TGTGCCAACACCTCGCTAGGCGTTAGTGGCTACACCTTC.

Here the CDR3 reads CSAGGGGFTDTQYF. The CDR3 nucleotides read TGCAGTGCAGGGGGGGGGGGGTTCACAGATACGCAGTATTTT. The genes are TRBV20-1 and TRBJ2-3, with a weak D call TRBD2 (7 bases). The CDR3 is made up of 14 amino acids. Germline V gene sequence: CDR1 DFQATT, CDR2 SNEGSKA (reference sequence). Between the trimmed V and J ends, which lost 6 bases and 2 bases, there was a span of 15 bases.

The chain links TRBV12-3 or TRBV12-4 to TRBJ1-6; D uncertain. The CDR3 has 12 amino acids. V was pared by 8 bases and J by 6 bases, with 8 bases between. The CDR3 loop is CASGLINSPLHF. CDR3 DNA sequence: TGTGCCAGCGGGCTTATTAATTCACCCCTCCACTTT.

This clonotype was seen repeatedly, ten times or more. J is TRBJ1-2 and V is TRBV2; D unclear. Germline CDR1 is SNHLY and CDR2 is FYNNEI. Trimming stripped 1 base from V and 4 bases from J, with 7 bases between. The CDR3 runs to 13 residues. This CDR3 is CASSEVSAYGYTF. For the CDR3, the DNA is TGTGCCAGCAGTGAAGTGTCAGCCTATGGCTACACCTTC.

This clonotype appeared many times. The gene calls are TRBV9 and TRBJ2-3; D not resolved. This CDR3 has 16 residues. Germline CDR1 and CDR2: SGDLS and YYNGEE. Trimming removed 0 bases at V and 1 base at J, with 12 bases between. The DNA for the CDR3 is TGTGCCAGCAGCGTAGAACCCGTCGTGCGCACAGATACGCAGTATTTT. Its protein product is CASSVEPVVRTDTQYF. Using reference TRBV9 and TRBJ2-3 for the parts outside the CDR3, the full variable domain is DSGVTQTPKHLITATGQRVTLRCSPRSGDLSVYWYQQSLDQGLQFLIQYYNGEERAKGNILERFSAQQFPDLHSELNLSSLELGDSALYFCASSVEPVVRTDTQYFGPGTRLTVL.

This clonotype was observed many times. This sequence joins TRBV11-2 and TRBJ2-1; possibly TRBD1 or TRBD2 for D (5 bases each). This CDR3 contains 17 residues. Trimming stripped 1 base from V and 10 bases from J, with 23 bases between. Looked up from germline, CDR1 is SGHAT and CDR2 is FQNNGV. The CDR3 loop is CASSLASLARVKGEQFF. The DNA for the CDR3 is TGTGCCAGCAGCTTAGCGTCGCTAGCAAGGGTCAAGGGGGAGCAGTTCTTC.

This clonotype showed up many times. This chain links TRBV4-2 with TRBJ2-7, with D perhaps TRBD1 or TRBD2 (5 bases each). V shed 1 base and J shed 6 bases, with 19 bases lying between them. Looked up from germline, CDR1 is LGHNA and CDR2 is YNFKEQ. The CDR3 loop spans 16 amino acids. CDR3 coding DNA: TGTGCCAGCAGCCAAGCTCACACCGGGGCCAGCCCCGAGCAGTACTTC. This codes for CASSQAHTGASPEQYF.